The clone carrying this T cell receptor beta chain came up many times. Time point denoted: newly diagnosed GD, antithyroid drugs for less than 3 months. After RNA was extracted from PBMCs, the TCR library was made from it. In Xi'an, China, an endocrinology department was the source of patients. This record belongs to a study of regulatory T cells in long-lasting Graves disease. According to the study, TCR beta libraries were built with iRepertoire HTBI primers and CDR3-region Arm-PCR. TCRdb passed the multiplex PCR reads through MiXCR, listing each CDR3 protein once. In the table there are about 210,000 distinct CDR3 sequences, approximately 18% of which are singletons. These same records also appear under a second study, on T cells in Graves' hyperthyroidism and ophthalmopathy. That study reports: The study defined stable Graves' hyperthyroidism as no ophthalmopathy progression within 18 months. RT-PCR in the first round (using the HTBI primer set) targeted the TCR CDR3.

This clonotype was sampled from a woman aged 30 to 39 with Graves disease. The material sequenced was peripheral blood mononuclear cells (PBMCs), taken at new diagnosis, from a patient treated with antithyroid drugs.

CDR3 protein: CASSVALNTEAFF. DNA for the CDR3: TGTGCCAGCAGCGTAGCGTTGAACACTGAAGCTTTCTTT. The chain is built from TRBV9 and TRBJ1-1; D gene unclear. Germline lookup yields CDR1 SGDLS and CDR2 YYNGEE. The CDR3 runs to 13 residues. With 0 bases removed from V and 0 bases from J, the gap between germline ends came to 3 bases. The variable domain in full, with the rest retrieved from reference TRBV9 and TRBJ1-1, is DSGVTQTPKHLITATGQRVTLRCSPRSGDLSVYWYQQSLDQGLQFLIQYYNGEERAKGNILERFSAQQFPDLHSELNLSSLELGDSALYFCASSVALNTEAFFGQGTRLTVV.